This TCR beta chain was identified in a study of T-cell memory formation after mild COVID-19. Notes on the study in general: Chiefly within CM and EM were the contracting CD4+ clones; CD8+ ones were within EMRA.

5'RACE primed from the constant segment yielded TCR alpha and TCR beta cDNA libraries bearing sample barcodes and UMIs. MiXCR was run by TCRdb on the 5' RACE reads, yielding one entry per CDR3 protein. The data show around 200,000 distinct CDR3 sequences, approximately 10% seen once. The CDR3 runs to 15 residues. Looked up from germline, CDR1 is DFQATT and CDR2 is SNEGSKA (reference sequence). Germline trimming cut 4 bases from V and 9 bases from J; bases unmatched to any gene: 9. This clonotype has a handful of counts. Its antigen is not identified. This clonotype was sampled from a man between 18 and 29 years old who had mild COVID-19 (a few samples of this study predate the infection). Cell type and time point are not known. The chain is built from TRBV20-1 and TRBJ2-2, with 12 nucleotides matching TRBD2. Sequencing used PBMCs or a T cell subset sorted from them (not recorded which). CDR3 loop: CSATLAGGVGRELFF. The CDR3 nucleotides read TGCAGTGCTACTCTAGCGGGGGGGGTCGGCCGGGAGCTGTTTTTT.